This T cell receptor beta chain was retrieved from a study of T cells in Graves' hyperthyroidism and ophthalmopathy. Germline CDR1 and CDR2: DFQATT and SNEGSKA (reference sequence). This CDR3 spans 12 amino acids. V was trimmed by 4 bases and J by 0 bases, leaving 7 bases between them. Amplification targeted TCR beta CDR3 regions from RNA transcripts. RT-PCR in the first round (using the HTBI primer set) targeted the TCR CDR3. TCRdb analysed the multiplex PCR reads with MiXCR anew, one entry per CDR3 protein. The profile shows 270,000 or so distinct CDR3 sequences, about 16% of them singletons. This clonotype was counted many times.

This chain joins TRBV20-1 and TRBJ2-7; D gene uncertain. The clonotype was recovered from a woman in her forties or fifties with Graves' hyperthyroidism that later progressed to Graves' ophthalmopathy. Sequencing used blood. The CDR3 here is CSATSFSYEQYF. For the CDR3, the DNA is TGCAGTGCTACTAGTTTCTCCTACGAGCAGTACTTC.